These 31 T cell receptor beta chains came from one sample sequenced in a study of OX40 agonist ivuxolimab in advanced cancers. Clones were read by immunoSEQ multiplex PCR, and TCRdb kept only the in-frame ones, dropping some. This sample carries more than 80,000 clones, approximately 90% of them seen once, and the ten largest clones take 0.65% to 0.9%. The sample in question was CD4+ or CD8+ T cells sorted from blood, obtained in a trial of the OX40 agonist ivuxolimab. The receptors derive from an adult with an advanced solid tumor such as melanoma, head and neck, liver or kidney cancer.

The chain employs TRBV13 and TRBJ1-1; possible D gene TRBD1, 5 bases. CDR1 and CDR2 (germline): PRHDT, FYEKMQ (reference sequence). The germline V and J ends were trimmed by 3 bases and 4 bases, with 15 bases remaining between them. This CDR3 region has 15 residues. The CDR3 coding sequence is TGTGCCAGCAGCTTTCGGGGTTCGAGGGGCACTGAAGCTTTCTTT. It is translated as CASSFRGSRGTEAFF.

The genes are TRBV19 and TRBJ1-5, with TRBD1 as a possible D gene (6 bases). The CDR3 consists of 15 residues. Germline CDR1 is LNHDA and CDR2 is SQIVND (reference sequence). Trimming took off 5 bases at V and 5 bases at J, with 16 bases between the two ends. This CDR3 is CASSSRQAPDQPQHF. Here the CDR3 DNA reads TGTGCCAGTAGTTCTCGACAGGCGCCTGATCAGCCCCAGCATTTT.

In regard to this clone: This sample includes further DNA sequences coding for the same CDR3. DNA for the CDR3: TGCAGCGGTATGGACAGGGTAGGGGGGTATGGAGCTTTCTTT. It encodes CSGMDRVGGYGAFF. The genes are TRBV29-1 and TRBJ1-1; 8 bases are shared with TRBD1. The V segment lost 7 bases and the J segment 10 bases; nucleotides outside the gene matches: 17. The CDR3 sequence is 14 residues long. Germline CDR1 and CDR2: SQVTM and ANQGSEA.

The chain combines TRBV29-1 with TRBJ2-7; D is uncertain. In germline, CDR1 is SQVTM, CDR2 ANQGSEA. This CDR3 comprises 13 residues. With 0 bases removed from V and 7 bases from J, the gap between germline ends came to 13 bases. DNA of the CDR3: TGCAGCGTTGAAGAAGAACTACGCTCGGAGCAGTACTTC. It codes for CSVEEELRSEQYF.

The chain is built from TRBV2 and TRBJ2-5, with D possibly being TRBD1 (6 bases). This CDR3 has 13 residues. V shed 4 bases and J shed 5 bases, with 11 bases lying between them. Per the germline V gene, CDR1 is SNHLY and CDR2 is FYNNEI. CDR3 bases: TGTGCCAGCAGTGTCTACAGGGAGGAGACCCAGTACTTC. Translating it yields CASSVYREETQYF.

The rearrangement joins TRBV6-1 to TRBJ2-7, with 11 bases identical to TRBD1. V lost 5 bases and J lost 6; bases outside the gene matches: 6. CDR3 length: 14 residues. The germline V gene has CDR1 MNHNS and CDR2 SASEGT. The CDR3 loop is CASSPRTGGGEQYF. CDR3 in DNA: TGTGCCAGCAGTCCTCGGACAGGGGGCGGCGAGCAGTACTTC.

The V call is TRBV5-6, the J call TRBJ2-5, with 9 nucleotides matching TRBD1. This CDR3 contains 17 residues. The ends lost 0 bases at V and 0 bases at J; junction bases unmatched: 6. Germline V gene lookup returns CDR1 SGHDT and CDR2 YYEEEE. CDR3 coding DNA: TGTGCCAGCAGCTTGGACAGGGGGCTGAAGAACCAAGAGACCCAGTACTTC. It translates to CASSLDRGLKNQETQYF.

In its sample, this clone was seen once. This chain's CDR3 is CASSIDSPPPNYGYTF. The CDR3 DNA sequence: TGTGCCAGCTCAATAGACAGCCCCCCACCTAACTATGGCTACACCTTC. The chain recombines TRBV18 with TRBJ1-2, with D maybe TRBD1 (5 bases). CDR1 KGHSH and CDR2 LQKENI come from the germline V gene. Trimming cost V 5 bases and J 0 bases, with 16 bases left between them. The length of the CDR3 is 16 residues. Variable domain in full (rest from reference TRBV18 and TRBJ1-2): NAGVMQNPRHLVRRRGQEARLRCSPMKGHSHVYWYRQLPEEGLKFMVYLQKENIIDESGMPKERFSAEFPKEGPSILRIQQVVRGDSAAYFCASSIDSPPPNYGYTFGSGTRLTVV.

V and J are TRBV18 and TRBJ2-7, with 10 bases fitting TRBD2. CDR1 KGHSH and CDR2 LQKENI come from the germline V gene. CDR3 size: 14 residues. Germline trimming cut 3 bases from V and 3 bases from J; bases unmatched to any gene: 2. CDR3 bases: TGTGCCAGCTCACCGGGACTAGCGAGCTACGAGCAGTACTTC. Translating gives CASSPGLASYEQYF.

This clone has a single count. The chain combines TRBV2 with TRBJ2-2, with a possible D match to TRBD2 (6 bases). The CDR3 runs to 15 residues. The germline V and J ends were trimmed by 6 bases and 4 bases, with 15 bases remaining between them. CDR1 SNHLY and CDR2 FYNNEI come from the germline V gene. DNA of the CDR3: TGTGCCAGCAGGGCCAACCCAGCGGGCACCGGGGAGCTGTTTTTT. It codes for CASRANPAGTGELFF.

CDR3 bases: TGTGCCTGGACCCCGGGGCCACCAAATGAAGCTTTCTTT. It yields the protein CAWTPGPPNEAFF. J is TRBJ1-1 and V is TRBV30; a possible D gene is TRBD1 (5 bases). Germline V CDR1 and CDR2: GTSNPN, SVGIG (reference sequence). The V gene lost 4 bases and the J gene lost 7 bases, with 16 bases spanning the gap. This CDR3 is 13 amino acids long.

CDR3 sequence: CSVEGGSVSSYNEQFF. The CDR3 DNA sequence: TGCAGCGTTGAAGGGGGCTCGGTGAGCTCCTACAATGAGCAGTTCTTC. This sequence joins TRBV29-1 and TRBJ2-1; TRBD1 is a possible D gene (5 bases). This CDR3 has 16 residues. Germline V gene sequence: CDR1 SQVTM, CDR2 ANQGSEA. V lost 1 base and J lost 0, with 13 bases in between.

The rearrangement links TRBV10-3 to TRBJ1-5; D possibly corresponds to TRBD1 (5 bases). Germline CDR1 ENHRY, CDR2 SYGVKD. This CDR3 has 18 amino acids. Trimming pared 0 bases from V and 1 base from J, leaving 16 bases between. CDR3 amino acids: CAISESNQGAGSNQPQHF. The DNA of the CDR3 is TGTGCCATCAGTGAGTCTAATCAAGGGGCCGGGAGCAATCAGCCCCAGCATTTT.

The V and J genes are TRBV5-1 and TRBJ1-5; 7 bases are shared with TRBD1. The germline V gene encodes CDR1 SGHRS and CDR2 YFSETQ. V was pared by 4 bases and J by 4 bases, with 8 bases of the junction left unmatched. The CDR3 runs to 15 residues. In DNA, the CDR3 is TGCGCCAGCAGCATATCCGACAGGGTTAATCAGCCCCAGCATTTT. Its translation: CASSISDRVNQPQHF.

This rearrangement joins TRBV27 to TRBJ2-5, with 11 bases lining up with TRBD1. Germline lookup yields CDR1 MNHEY and CDR2 SMNVEV (reference sequence). This CDR3 comprises 15 residues. Trimming removed 5 bases from V and 5 bases from J; junction bases left unmatched: 7. The CDR3 coding sequence is TGTGCCAGCAGTCCCTGGACAGGGGGCGAGGAGACCCAGTACTTC. Translating gives CASSPWTGGEETQYF.

This CDR3 is CASRKQGSYGYTF. In DNA, the CDR3 is TGTGCCAGCAGAAAACAGGGTTCCTATGGCTACACCTTC. The chain employs TRBV6-5 and TRBJ1-2, with TRBD1 as a possible D gene (6 bases). V was pared by 6 bases and J by 4 bases, with 12 bases between. The CDR3 runs to 13 residues. Germline lookup yields CDR1 MNHEY and CDR2 SVGAGI.

This sequence joins TRBV10-1 and TRBJ2-2; no clear D. Germline V gene data show CDR1 as WNHNN and CDR2 as SYGVQD (reference sequence). The CDR3 is 14 amino acids. With 2 bases removed from V and 4 bases from J, the gap between germline ends came to 8 bases. Here the CDR3 DNA reads TGCGCCAGCAGTGAGCGTCGGGTCACCGGGGAGCTGTTTTTT. It yields the protein CASSERRVTGELFF.

The rearrangement links TRBV5-1 to TRBJ2-7; TRBD1 matches at 8 bases. This CDR3 is 15 amino acids long. Germline assignment: CDR1 SGHRS and CDR2 YFSETQ. V lost 0 bases and J lost 3; bases outside the gene matches: 5. The CDR3 DNA reads as TGCGCCAGCAGCTTGGAGCCAGGGGGCATCTACGAGCAGTACTTC. It yields the protein CASSLEPGGIYEQYF. Together with reference TRBV5-1 and TRBJ2-7, the CDR3 gives the full variable domain: KAGVTQTPRYLIKTRGQQVTLSCSPISGHRSVSWYQQTPGQGLQFLFEYFSETQRNKGNFPGRFSGRQFSNSRSEMNVSTLELGDSALYLCASSLEPGGIYEQYFGPGTRLTVT.

The V gene is TRBV28, the J gene TRBJ1-5, with 7 bases lining up with TRBD1. CDR1 MDHEN and CDR2 SYDVKM come from the germline V gene. Losses at the gene ends were 6 bases for V and 0 bases for J; bases not matched to a gene: 8. The CDR3 consists of 16 residues. The CDR3 coding sequence is TGTGCCAGCAGCCCAGGGGGGGCTCTTAGCAATCAGCCCCAGCATTTT. Translated, it gives CASSPGGALSNQPQHF. Full variable domain (rest looked up from reference TRBV28 and TRBJ1-5): DVKVTQSSRYLVKRTGEKVFLECVQDMDHENMFWYRQDPGLGLRLIYFSYDVKMKEKGDIPEGYSVSREKKERFSLILESASTNQTSMYLCASSPGGALSNQPQHFGDGTRLSIL.

This chain uses TRBV19 with TRBJ2-1, with 10 bases fitting TRBD2. Trimming removed 6 bases from V and 3 bases from J; junction bases left unmatched: 8. This CDR3 contains 16 residues. Germline V gene lookup returns CDR1 LNHDA and CDR2 SQIVND (reference sequence). CDR3 DNA sequence: TGTGCCAGTAGCCTAGCCGGGACTAGCGACTACAATGAGCAGTTCTTC. Translated, it gives CASSLAGTSDYNEQFF.

V gene TRBV7-6 combines with J gene TRBJ1-2; 8 bases are a match to TRBD1. V dropped 3 bases and J dropped 7; count of bases not matched to a gene: 7. This CDR3 comprises 14 residues. Germline loops: CDR1 SGHVS, CDR2 FNYEAQ. In DNA, the CDR3 is TGTGCCAGCAGCTTGGTCTCAGGGGGCGTTGGCTACACCTTC. Translated, it gives CASSLVSGGVGYTF.

This chain joins TRBV6-5 and TRBJ2-6, with 8 bases aligning to TRBD1. The germline CDR1 and CDR2 sequences are MNHEY and SVGAGI. The CDR3 is made up of 14 amino acids. Trimming at V came to 6 bases and at J to 3 bases, leaving 1 base not matched to a gene. CDR3 in DNA: TGTGCCAGCAGCGGACAGGGTGGGGCCAACGTCCTGACTTTC. Amino acid sequence: CASSGQGGANVLTF.

This clone was recorded once. The rearrangement links TRBV7-9 to TRBJ1-2; D unresolved. The CDR3 has 12 residues. V dropped 3 bases and J dropped 8 bases, with 10 bases sitting between them. Per the germline V gene, CDR1 is SEHNR and CDR2 is FQNEAQ (reference sequence). CDR3 region: CASSFNREGYTF. The CDR3 coding sequence is TGTGCCAGCAGCTTTAACAGAGAGGGCTACACCTTC.

The V call is TRBV4-3, the J call TRBJ2-3; TRBD1 agrees at 9 bases. The germline V gene encodes CDR1 LGHNA and CDR2 YSLEER. Trimming at V came to 0 bases and at J to 3 bases, leaving 4 bases not matched to a gene. This CDR3 comprises 16 residues. CDR3: CASSQEGQGFTDTQYF. The CDR3 bases are TGCGCCAGCAGCCAAGAGGGACAGGGTTTTACAGATACGCAGTATTTT.

The chain combines TRBV27 with TRBJ2-1, with 14 nucleotides matching TRBD2. There are 18 residues in the CDR3. The ends lost 2 bases at V and 2 bases at J; junction bases unmatched: 5. CDR1 and CDR2 from the germline V gene are MNHEY and SMNVEV (reference sequence). CDR3 sequence: CASSLRLAGGSAYNEQFF. For the CDR3, the DNA is TGTGCCAGCAGTTTAAGACTAGCGGGGGGGAGCGCCTACAATGAGCAGTTCTTC.

Only a few counts were recorded for this clone. The chain has TRBV14 and TRBJ1-2; 7 bases line up with TRBD1. The germline V gene has CDR1 SGHDN and CDR2 FVKESK. With V trimmed by 4 bases and J by 7 bases, 6 bases remained unmatched. This CDR3 contains 13 residues. The CDR3: CASSPQGVVGYTF. CDR3 in DNA: TGTGCCAGCAGCCCTCAGGGGGTGGTTGGCTACACCTTC.

The chain is built from TRBV6-5 and TRBJ1-1, with 9 positions matching TRBD1. Germline trimming cut 5 bases from V and 1 base from J; bases unmatched to any gene: 5. CDR1 and CDR2 (germline): MNHEY, SVGAGI. The CDR3 has 15 residues. CDR3 DNA sequence: TGTGCCAGCAGTCCACGGACAGGGGCGAACACTGAAGCTTTCTTT. Translating it yields CASSPRTGANTEAFF.

The V call is TRBV2, the J call TRBJ1-1, with 7 bases fitting TRBD1. Germline V gene data show CDR1 as SNHLY and CDR2 as FYNNEI. CDR3 length equals 15 residues. V trimming: 5 bases; J trimming: 1 base; junction bases outside the gene matches: 7. CDR3 protein: CASSLTQGWNTEAFF. As DNA, the CDR3 is TGTGCCAGCAGTCTTACACAGGGGTGGAACACTGAAGCTTTCTTT.

V and J are TRBV12-5 and TRBJ2-5; 7 nucleotides match TRBD1. The trim removed 5 bases at V and 1 base at J, leaving 7 bases unmatched. The CDR3 has 15 residues. The germline V gene encodes CDR1 LGHNT and CDR2 FRNRAP. The CDR3, as DNA: TGTGCTAGTGGTCCCGGACAGGAGATCCAAGAGACCCAGTACTTC. Translation: CASGPGQEIQETQYF.

In DNA, the CDR3 is TGTGCCAGCAGCCGGGACGCGCCTAGCAATCAGCCCCAGCATTTT. The encoded protein is CASSRDAPSNQPQHF. The V and J genes are TRBV5-8 and TRBJ1-5; TRBD1 is a possible D gene (5 bases). V lost 4 bases and J 0 bases, leaving 11 bases between the germline ends. The germline CDR1 and CDR2 sequences are SGHTS and YDEGEE. The CDR3 contains 15 residues.

The rearrangement joins TRBV19 to TRBJ1-3, with 8 bases matching TRBD1. CDR3 length: 18 amino acids. Germline CDR1 is LNHDA and CDR2 is SQIVND (reference sequence). V was pared by 3 bases and J by 4 bases, with 14 bases of the junction left unmatched. Here the CDR3 reads CASSIRPGGNFFGNTIYF. The CDR3 bases are TGTGCCAGTAGTATTAGGCCAGGGGGCAACTTCTTCGGAAACACCATATATTTT. The full variable domain, its missing parts supplied by reference TRBV19 and TRBJ1-3, is DGGITQSPKYLFRKEGQNVTLSCEQNLNHDAMYWYRQDPGQGLRLIYYSQIVNDFQKGDIAEGYSVSREKKESFPLTVTSAQKNPTAFYLCASSIRPGGNFFGNTIYFGEGSWLTVV.